These 5 T cell receptor beta chains came from one sample sequenced in a study of shared clonotypes between healthy human individuals. Some clones are missing from TCRdb's copy, which holds only in-frame ones; the method was immunoSEQ multiplex PCR. Of 1.4 million to 1.5 million clones in the sample, approximately 97% were seen once. Sequencing was performed on naive CD4+ T cells sorted from blood. Subset meaning: CD45RA+ positively selected. All receptors derive from a man in his thirties or forties in good health.

The chain carries TRBV15 and TRBJ2-7; 10 bases align to TRBD1. CDR3 length: 16 residues. The junction had 9 bases not matched to a gene; V was cut back by 4 bases and J by 3 bases. Germline values: CDR1 LNHNV, CDR2 YYDKDF (reference sequence). In DNA form, the CDR3 reads TGTGCCACCAGCATGAGGCCGGGACAGGGGATCTACGAGCAGTACTTC. It yields the protein CATSMRPGQGIYEQYF.

This clone was seen a handful of times. CDR3 loop: CASSLGLAGPTGELFF. DNA of the CDR3: TGTGCCAGCAGCTTGGGTCTAGCGGGACCCACCGGGGAGCTGTTTTTT. The J gene is TRBJ2-2, the V gene TRBV11-2; 9 nucleotides line up with TRBD2. CDR1 is SGHAT, CDR2 FQNNGV, per germline. The V segment lost 3 bases and the J segment 4 bases; nucleotides outside the gene matches: 6. CDR3 size: 16 residues. The full variable domain, its missing parts supplied by reference TRBV11-2 and TRBJ2-2, is EAGVAQSPRYKIIEKRQSVAFWCNPISGHATLYWYQQILGQGPKLLIQFQNNGVVDDSQLPKDRFSAERLKGVDSTLKIQPAKLEDSAVYLCASSLGLAGPTGELFFGEGSRLTVL.

CDR3: CASNPSGSNYEQYF. Written as DNA, the CDR3 is TGTGCCAGCAACCCTAGCGGGAGTAACTACGAGCAGTACTTC. The genes are TRBV28 and TRBJ2-7, with 10 bases identical to TRBD2. V lost 7 bases to trimming and J lost 3 bases; unmatched junction nucleotides: 6. Per the germline V gene, CDR1 is MDHEN and CDR2 is SYDVKM. The CDR3 length is 14 residues.

The chain links TRBV18 to TRBJ2-1; 11 nucleotides line up with TRBD2. This CDR3 is built from 17 residues. V dropped 2 bases and J dropped 4; count of bases not matched to a gene: 7. The germline CDR1 and CDR2 sequences are KGHSH and LQKENI. For the CDR3, the DNA is TGTGCCAGCTCACCAAGAGGGACTAGCGGACCTTACAATGAGCAGTTCTTC. Its protein is CASSPRGTSGPYNEQFF.

The chain links TRBV30 to TRBJ1-1; D is perhaps TRBD1 (5 bases). Trimming cost V 2 bases and J 5 bases, with 21 bases left between them. The germline CDR1 and CDR2 sequences are GTSNPN and SVGIG (reference sequence). CDR3 length: 16 residues. CDR3 DNA: TGTGCCTGGAGTCTTTGGGACGTCCAGGGAGGGACTGAAGCTTTCTTT. Translated, it gives CAWSLWDVQGGTEAFF.